This TCR beta chain was profiled in a study of identical twins' blood T cells. Study outcomes and limitations: Even for out-of-frame TCRbeta, twins reportedly shared V gene usage much more than unrelated donors.

The table lists this clonotype with a few counts. Its antigen is currently unknown. The CDR3 is 13 amino acids. The ends lost 4 bases at V and 4 bases at J; junction bases unmatched: 1. CDR1 SQVTM and CDR2 ANQGSEA come from the germline V gene. Each TCR cDNA library carried sample-specific barcodes on both ends. TCRdb passed the 5' RACE reads through MiXCR, listing each CDR3 protein once. The sample holds 350,000 to 450,000 distinct CDR3 sequences, about 28% seen once. The chain joins TRBV29-1 to TRBJ1-5, with 10 bases identical to TRBD1. This TCR derives from a woman between 18 and 55 years old in good health. The sample taken for sequencing was PBMCs. CDR3 nucleotides: TGCAGCGTTGCGGGACAGGGGAATCAGCCCCAGCATTTT. Protein product: CSVAGQGNQPQHF. Full variable domain (rest looked up from reference TRBV29-1 and TRBJ1-5): SAVISQKPSRDICQRGTSLTIQCQVDSQVTMMFWYRQQPGQSLTLIATANQGSEATYESGFVIDKFPISRPNLTFSTLTVSNMSPEDSSIYLCSVAGQGNQPQHFGDGTRLSIL.